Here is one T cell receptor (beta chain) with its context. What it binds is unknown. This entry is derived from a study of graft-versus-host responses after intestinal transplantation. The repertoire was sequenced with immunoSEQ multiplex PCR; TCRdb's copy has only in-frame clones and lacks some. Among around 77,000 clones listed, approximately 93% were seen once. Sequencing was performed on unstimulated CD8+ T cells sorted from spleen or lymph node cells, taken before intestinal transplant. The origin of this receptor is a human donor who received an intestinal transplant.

CDR3 sequence: CASTLRGTRGNNEKLFF. Written as DNA, the CDR3 is TGTGCCAGCACCTTAAGGGGGACTAGGGGAAATAATGAAAAACTGTTTTTT. This chain links TRBV27 with TRBJ1-4, with D maybe TRBD1 (6 bases). The CDR3 is 17 residues long. The V gene lost 7 bases and the J gene lost 4 bases, with 22 bases spanning the gap. Germline CDR1 and CDR2: MNHEY and SMNVEV (reference sequence).